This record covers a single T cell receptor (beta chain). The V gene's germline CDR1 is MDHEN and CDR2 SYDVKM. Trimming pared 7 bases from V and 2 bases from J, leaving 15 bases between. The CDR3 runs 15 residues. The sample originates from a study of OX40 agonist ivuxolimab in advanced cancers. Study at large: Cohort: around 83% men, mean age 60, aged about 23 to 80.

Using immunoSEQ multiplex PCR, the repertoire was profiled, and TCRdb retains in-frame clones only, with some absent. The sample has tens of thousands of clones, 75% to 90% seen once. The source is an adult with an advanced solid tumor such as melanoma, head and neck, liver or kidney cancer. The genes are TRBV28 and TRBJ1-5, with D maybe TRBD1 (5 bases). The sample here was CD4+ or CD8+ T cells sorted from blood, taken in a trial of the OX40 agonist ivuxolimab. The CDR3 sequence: CASTTGTMGNQPQHF. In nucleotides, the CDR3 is TGTGCCAGCACTACCGGGACCATGGGCAATCAGCCCCAGCATTTT.